Following are 30 T cell receptor beta chains from one sample sequenced in a study of cytomegalovirus exposure and HLA in healthy donors. PCR amplification relied on 60 Vbeta primers (plus 13 Jbeta primers). Sequenced by immunoSEQ multiplex PCR; TCRdb stores in-frame clones only, minus some. This table holds approximately 170,000 clones, 82% found once. The material sequenced was PBMCs. These receptors all stem from a male donor in good health and CMV-seronegative.

The V and J genes are TRBV4-3 and TRBJ2-5, with 8 bases aligning to TRBD1. Trimming took 4 bases from V and 11 from J; bases not matched to a gene: 18. There are 16 residues in the CDR3. CDR1 LGHNA and CDR2 YSLEER come from the germline V gene. DNA for the CDR3: TGCGCCAGCAGCCGTGATTTTCGCCAGGGGGCTTGGGAGCAGTACTTC. It codes for CASSRDFRQGAWEQYF.

The chain combines TRBV27 with TRBJ1-5, with D possibly being TRBD1 (5 bases). With 4 bases removed from V and 0 bases from J, the gap between germline ends came to 16 bases. Germline CDR1 is MNHEY and CDR2 is SMNVEV (reference sequence). The CDR3 has 17 residues. The CDR3 spells CASSSGSWVDSNQPQHF. CDR3 nucleotide sequence: TGTGCCAGCAGTTCAGGGTCTTGGGTGGATAGCAATCAGCCCCAGCATTTT.

This clone turned up a few times. The chain couples TRBV6-1 to TRBJ2-7; D not resolved. The ends were cut back, 2 bases at V and 2 bases at J, with 10 bases in the middle. Germline V gene data show CDR1 as MNHNS and CDR2 as SASEGT. The CDR3 length is 14 residues. CDR3 DNA: TGTGCCAGCAGTGAATATGGGCCCCCCTACGAGCAGTACTTC. It yields the protein CASSEYGPPYEQYF.

This chain links TRBV28 with TRBJ1-4; 10 positions agree with TRBD1. The CDR3 has 15 residues. The germline V gene has CDR1 MDHEN and CDR2 SYDVKM. J was trimmed by 8 bases and V by 6 bases; bases with no gene match: 9. The CDR3 region has the DNA TGTGCCAGCAGCCCCGGACAGGGGGTTAGCGAAAAACTGTTTTTT. Protein product: CASSPGQGVSEKLFF.

The chain couples TRBV5-1 to TRBJ2-7; D is perhaps TRBD2 (5 bases). Per the germline V gene, CDR1 is SGHRS and CDR2 is YFSETQ. The CDR3 has 16 residues. V gave up 0 bases and J gave up 5 bases, with 18 bases separating them. The CDR3 reads CASSLAGSGFIHEQYF. The CDR3 DNA sequence: TGCGCCAGCAGCTTGGCCGGCTCGGGGTTCATCCACGAGCAGTACTTC.

The chain has TRBV4-2 and TRBJ1-2; no reliable D call. Trimming stripped 4 bases from V and 0 bases from J, with 21 bases between. CDR3 size: 18 residues. Germline V CDR1 and CDR2: LGHNA, YNFKEQ. The CDR3 DNA is TGTGCCAGCAGCCCCGAGGTCAGCCAAGCGTTCTCTAACTATGGCTACACCTTC. It yields the protein CASSPEVSQAFSNYGYTF.

This chain connects TRBV12-5 to TRBJ1-4; 7 nucleotides agree with TRBD1. V lost 4 bases and J lost 8; bases outside the gene matches: 10. Germline V lookup: CDR1 LGHNT, CDR2 FRNRAP. The CDR3 has 15 amino acids. The CDR3 DNA reads TGTGCTAGTGGTTCGGGACAGACCCTAGGGGAAAAACTGTTTTTT. Its protein is CASGSGQTLGEKLFF.

The chain carries TRBV7-9 and TRBJ2-3; 8 positions agree with TRBD1. With 0 bases clipped from V and 3 bases from J, the junction kept 5 bases outside the gene matches. Per the germline V gene, CDR1 is SEHNR and CDR2 is FQNEAQ (reference sequence). CDR3 length: 16 residues. The CDR3 DNA reads as TGTGCCAGCAGCTTAGCCAGGGGGCGCAGGACAGATACGCAGTATTTT. This encodes CASSLARGRRTDTQYF.

This chain links TRBV15 with TRBJ2-5, with D possibly matching TRBD2 (5 bases). V lost 5 bases to trimming and J lost 5 bases, with 18 bases between them. Looked up from germline, CDR1 is LNHNV and CDR2 is YYDKDF (reference sequence). The CDR3 runs 15 residues. The CDR3 here is CATSHFGVRLETQYF. CDR3 coding DNA: TGTGCCACCAGCCATTTCGGGGTTCGATTGGAGACCCAGTACTTC.

The chain links TRBV4-1 to TRBJ1-2, with 7 bases that match TRBD1. Germline loops: CDR1 MGHRA, CDR2 YSYEKL. V shed 0 bases and J 4 bases; nucleotides not matched to a gene: 11. The CDR3 length is 17 residues. DNA for the CDR3: TGCGCCAGCAGCCAAGATGTTGCAGGAGGGGGCCTCTATGGCTACACCTTC. Protein sequence: CASSQDVAGGGLYGYTF.

The genes are TRBV4-2 and TRBJ2-5; the match to TRBD2 covers 7 bases. Germline V gene data show CDR1 as LGHNA and CDR2 as YNFKEQ. The CDR3 length is 18 residues. The V and J ends lost 0 bases and 5 bases, in that order; junction bases with no gene match: 15. The CDR3 reads CASSQEGRAGESQETQYF. CDR3 bases: TGTGCCAGCAGCCAAGAAGGGAGGGCGGGGGAATCCCAGGAGACCCAGTACTTC.

This clone is a singleton in its sample. The V and J genes are TRBV5-1 and TRBJ1-2, with 10 bases matching TRBD1. Germline CDR1 SGHRS, CDR2 YFSETQ. The CDR3 runs to 15 residues. Losses at the gene ends were 7 bases for V and 0 bases for J; bases not matched to a gene: 6. The CDR3 DNA is TGCGCCAGCCGGACAGGGGGATTCACTAACTATGGCTACACCTTC. Amino acids: CASRTGGFTNYGYTF.

V and J are TRBV4-1 and TRBJ1-5, with 7 positions matching TRBD1. CDR1 is MGHRA, CDR2 YSYEKL, per germline. This CDR3 contains 16 residues. The trim removed 0 bases at V and 5 bases at J, leaving 7 bases unmatched. CDR3 residues: CASSQESGQDYQPQHF. The CDR3 nucleotides read TGCGCCAGCAGCCAAGAATCTGGACAGGACTATCAGCCCCAGCATTTT.

The CDR3 DNA is TGTGCCAGCAGCCGCGATCTAGCGGGGGACGATGAGCAGTTCTTC. Protein: CASSRDLAGDDEQFF. The V gene is TRBV6-5, the J gene TRBJ2-1, with 10 bases matching TRBD2. Losses at the gene ends were 6 bases for V and 8 bases for J; bases not matched to a gene: 10. The CDR3 loop spans 15 amino acids. Germline loops: CDR1 MNHEY, CDR2 SVGAGI.

The V call is TRBV27, the J call TRBJ1-2; no reliable D call. Per germline, CDR1 MNHEY and CDR2 SMNVEV (reference sequence). V gave up 5 bases and J gave up 4 bases, with 14 bases separating them. The CDR3 covers 14 residues. The CDR3, as DNA: TGTGCCAGCAGTGCGGAGCAGCCGGGCTATGGCTACACCTTC. Translation gives CASSAEQPGYGYTF.

The chain uses TRBV12-5 and TRBJ2-5, with 9 bases that match TRBD1. This CDR3 region has 18 residues. Germline-derived CDR1 and CDR2 are LGHNT and FRNRAP. Trimming at V came to 2 bases and at J to 3 bases, leaving 13 bases not matched to a gene. CDR3 residues: CASGLSAGFRDREETQYF. CDR3 nucleotide sequence: TGTGCTAGTGGTTTGAGTGCCGGTTTCAGGGACAGGGAAGAGACCCAGTACTTC.

V gene TRBV5-1 combines with J gene TRBJ1-1, with D perhaps matching TRBD1 (5 bases). The CDR3 length is 14 residues. CDR1 is SGHRS, CDR2 YFSETQ, per germline. V lost 2 bases and J lost 1, with 9 bases in between. CDR3 DNA: TGCGCCAGCAGCTTCGGCGGGGGGAACACTGAAGCTTTCTTT. Its translation: CASSFGGGNTEAFF.

This clone was counted only a few times. V and J are TRBV9 and TRBJ2-2; TRBD2 matches at 11 bases. This CDR3 comprises 14 residues. Germline-derived CDR1 and CDR2 are SGDLS and YYNGEE. V lost 1 base and J lost 7; bases outside the gene matches: 0. The CDR3 protein is CASSVTSGGGELFF. The CDR3 region has the DNA TGTGCCAGCAGCGTAACTAGCGGGGGCGGGGAGCTGTTTTTT. The variable domain in full, with the rest retrieved from reference TRBV9 and TRBJ2-2, is DSGVTQTPKHLITATGQRVTLRCSPRSGDLSVYWYQQSLDQGLQFLIQYYNGEERAKGNILERFSAQQFPDLHSELNLSSLELGDSALYFCASSVTSGGGELFFGEGSRLTVL.

V usage is TRBV2 and J usage is TRBJ2-7, with 8 bases lining up with TRBD2. The CDR3 contains 15 residues. The germline V gene encodes CDR1 SNHLY and CDR2 FYNNEI. The junction had 7 bases not matched to a gene; V was cut back by 6 bases and J by 0 bases. DNA of the CDR3: TGTGCCAGCAGCCCAACTAGCGGCAGCTCCTACGAGCAGTACTTC. It encodes CASSPTSGSSYEQYF.

V gene TRBV11-3 combines with J gene TRBJ2-5; 15 bases fit TRBD2. Germline CDR1 and CDR2: SGHNT and YENEEA. V trimming: 5 bases; J trimming: 4 bases; junction bases outside the gene matches: 5. CDR3 length: 16 residues. This CDR3 is CASSPGLAGGLETQYF. The CDR3 nucleotides are TGTGCCAGCAGCCCCGGACTAGCGGGAGGGTTAGAGACCCAGTACTTC.

In this sample, this clone turned up a few times. V is TRBV11-2 and J is TRBJ1-4; 9 nucleotides line up with TRBD1. J gave up 11 bases and V 3 bases, and 10 bases lay outside the gene matches. This CDR3 has 15 residues. Germline CDR1 SGHAT, CDR2 FQNNGV. For the CDR3, the DNA is TGTGCCAGCAGCTTGATCCGGGACAGGGAGGGGAAACTGTTTTTT. Protein product: CASSLIRDREGKLFF.

The J gene is TRBJ2-7, the V gene TRBV6-6; 9 positions agree with TRBD2. Germline CDR1 reads MNHNY; CDR2 reads SVGAGI (reference sequence). Trimming cost V 7 bases and J 9 bases; bases outside gene matches: 16. The CDR3 totals 15 residues. For the CDR3, the DNA is TGTGCCAGCATTTCAGGCCGGCTAGCGGGATCAGGGCAGTACTTC. The encoded protein is CASISGRLAGSGQYF.

This chain uses TRBV27 with TRBJ2-1; weak D call: TRBD1 (7 bases). CDR3 length: 15 residues. The V and J ends lost 7 bases and 8 bases respectively, with 21 bases between them. Germline V lookup: CDR1 MNHEY, CDR2 SMNVEV (reference sequence). The CDR3 region is CASIHTGEWGDEQFF. The CDR3 coding sequence is TGTGCCAGCATACATACAGGGGAGTGGGGGGATGAGCAGTTCTTC.

CDR3 bases: TGTGCCAGCTCACAACAGGGAGCCTACGAGCAGTACTTC. Protein sequence: CASSQQGAYEQYF. The chain carries TRBV18 and TRBJ2-7; TRBD1 might be the D (6 bases). Germline-derived CDR1 and CDR2 are KGHSH and LQKENI. Trimming left V 4 bases short and J 2 bases short, with 9 bases between. The CDR3 spans 13 residues.

The gene calls are TRBV5-1 and TRBJ2-7, with 14 positions matching TRBD2. V lost 3 bases and J lost 2; bases outside the gene matches: 1. There are 15 residues in the CDR3. Germline CDR1 reads SGHRS; CDR2 reads YFSETQ. CDR3: CASSWGLAGAYEQYF. CDR3 coding DNA: TGCGCCAGCAGCTGGGGACTAGCGGGAGCCTACGAGCAGTACTTC.

There are a few counts of this clone. The gene calls are TRBV7-8 and TRBJ1-4; TRBD1 might be the D (6 bases). This CDR3 spans 16 amino acids. Germline V gene sequence: CDR1 SGHVS, CDR2 FQNEAQ. V was cut by 8 bases and J by 3 bases, with 19 bases left in between. The CDR3 nucleotides read TGTGCCAGCTTACAGGGAACATTTTCCGCTAATGAAAAACTGTTTTTT. Translation gives CASLQGTFSANEKLFF.

The J gene is TRBJ2-3, the V gene TRBV6-4; 11 nucleotides line up with TRBD2. CDR1 and CDR2 (germline): MRHNA, SNTAGT. V was pared by 6 bases and J by 3 bases, with 5 bases of the junction left unmatched. This CDR3 has 15 residues. The CDR3 DNA reads as TGTGCCAGCAGAACTAGCGGGAGAGAGACAGATACGCAGTATTTT. Translated, it gives CASRTSGRETDTQYF.

The chain joins TRBV7-9 to TRBJ2-3; no clear D. V shed 2 bases and J shed 6 bases, with 6 bases lying between them. Germline-derived CDR1 and CDR2 are SEHNR and FQNEAQ (reference sequence). This CDR3 is 12 amino acids long. CDR3 DNA: TGTGCCAGCAGCTTAATTTCGGATACGCAGTATTTT. This codes for CASSLISDTQYF.

The V and J genes are TRBV11-3 and TRBJ1-1; D possibly corresponds to TRBD1 (5 bases). CDR3 length: 14 residues. The ends were cut back, 5 bases at V and 1 base at J, with 11 bases in the middle. Germline-derived CDR1 and CDR2 are SGHNT and YENEEA. CDR3 sequence: CASSRGAGNTEAFF. CDR3 in DNA: TGTGCCAGCAGCCGCGGGGCTGGGAACACTGAAGCTTTCTTT.

The V and J genes are TRBV7-9 and TRBJ2-7, with 10 positions matching TRBD1. This CDR3 has 15 amino acids. Germline V gives CDR1 SEHNR, CDR2 FQNEAQ (reference sequence). Losses at the gene ends were 5 bases for V and 2 bases for J; bases not matched to a gene: 6. The CDR3 spells CASSRPGQGTYEQYF. The CDR3 nucleotides read TGTGCCAGCAGCCGACCGGGACAGGGGACCTACGAGCAGTACTTC.